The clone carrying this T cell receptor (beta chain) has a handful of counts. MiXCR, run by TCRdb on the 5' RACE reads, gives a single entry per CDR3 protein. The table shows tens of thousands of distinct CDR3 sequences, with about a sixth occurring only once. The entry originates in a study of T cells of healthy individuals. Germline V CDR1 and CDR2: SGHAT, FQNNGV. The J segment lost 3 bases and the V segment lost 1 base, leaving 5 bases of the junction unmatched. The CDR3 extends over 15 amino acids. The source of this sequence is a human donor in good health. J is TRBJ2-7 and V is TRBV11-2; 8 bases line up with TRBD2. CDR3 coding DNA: TGTGCCAGCAGCTTAGGTACAGCGGGGGTCTACGAGCAGTACTTC. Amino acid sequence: CASSLGTAGVYEQYF.